These 12 T cell receptor beta chains were all obtained from the same sample, sequenced in a study of Ad26.COV2.S vaccination and SARS-CoV-2 variants. Libraries were prepared by immunoSEQ multiplex PCR; TCRdb keeps only in-frame clonotypes and omits some of them. The sample lists 320,000 or so clones, roughly 90% occurring once. Treatment in this sample: around 19 received Ad26.COV2.S at low or high dose, single or two shots; 5 received placebo; per-sample allocation not given. Vaccine and placebo recipients were sampled on day 63 after the first injection. Sample: peripheral blood, taken in a trial of Ad26.COV2.S vaccine versus placebo. Receptors were obtained from a person between 18 and 65 years old who received the Ad26.COV2.S COVID-19 vaccine or a placebo.

J is TRBJ2-2 and V is TRBV14; D unclear. Germline lookup yields CDR1 SGHDN and CDR2 FVKESK. Trimming removed 1 base from V and 3 bases from J, with 6 bases in between. The CDR3 is 14 residues long. This chain's CDR3 is CASSQGSDTGELFF. CDR3 coding DNA: TGTGCCAGCAGCCAAGGCTCGGACACCGGGGAGCTGTTTTTT.

CDR3 coding DNA: TGTGCCACCATCTATATGGAGAATCAGCCCCAGCATTTT. It is translated as CATIYMENQPQHF. The V gene is TRBV24-1, the J gene TRBJ1-5; D not certain. CDR3 length: 13 residues. Trimming left V 8 bases short and J 4 bases short, with 11 bases between. CDR1 is KGHDR, CDR2 SFDVKD, per germline.

The gene calls are TRBV4-3 and TRBJ1-2, with 8 positions matching TRBD1. The CDR3 consists of 15 residues. V trimming: 5 bases; J trimming: 5 bases; junction bases outside the gene matches: 10. Germline values: CDR1 LGHNA, CDR2 YSLEER. As DNA, the CDR3 is TGCGCCAGCAGCTATCAAACAGGGGGGGAGTATGGCTACACCTTC. This translates into CASSYQTGGEYGYTF.

The rearrangement joins TRBV27 to TRBJ2-1; the D gene is possibly TRBD2 (7 bases). CDR1 and CDR2 (germline): MNHEY, SMNVEV (reference sequence). Trimming took 3 bases from V and 7 from J, leaving 16 bases between them. CDR3 length equals 15 residues. The CDR3 is CASSLGASGRNEQFF. DNA for the CDR3: TGTGCCAGCAGTTTGGGGGCTAGCGGACGGAATGAGCAGTTCTTC.

The V gene is TRBV6-2 or TRBV6-3, the J gene TRBJ2-1; D gene unclear. CDR1 and CDR2 from the germline V gene are MNHEY and SVGEGT. Trimming shortened V by 0 bases and J by 7 bases, and 4 bases separated the two germline ends. The CDR3 runs to 12 residues. This CDR3 reads CASSYSGNEQFF. The DNA for the CDR3 is TGTGCCAGCAGTTACTCAGGGAATGAGCAGTTCTTC.

The chain employs TRBV7-9 and TRBJ2-3; D is ambiguous. Germline V gene lookup returns CDR1 SEHNR and CDR2 FQNEAQ (reference sequence). V lost 5 bases to trimming and J lost 1 base, with 13 bases between them. The CDR3 runs to 15 residues. CDR3 region: CASSRIDGGTDTQYF. The CDR3 DNA reads TGTGCCAGCAGCCGGATCGACGGTGGCACAGATACGCAGTATTTT.

Here the CDR3 DNA reads TGTGCCAGCAGCCCGGGACTACCGAACACCGGGGAGCTGTTTTTT. It is translated as CASSPGLPNTGELFF. The chain has TRBV27 and TRBJ2-2; 7 nucleotides agree with TRBD2. Germline-derived CDR1 and CDR2 are MNHEY and SMNVEV (reference sequence). This CDR3 is 15 amino acids long. The V segment lost 6 bases and the J segment 0 bases; nucleotides outside the gene matches: 4.

This chain uses TRBV27 with TRBJ1-1, with D unclear. The CDR3 consists of 15 residues. The V and J ends lost 7 bases and 5 bases respectively, with 20 bases between them. Germline loops: CDR1 MNHEY, CDR2 SMNVEV (reference sequence). The CDR3 loop is CASMVLGLRRTEAFF. CDR3 DNA sequence: TGTGCCAGCATGGTTTTAGGACTTCGGAGGACTGAAGCTTTCTTT.

The V and J genes are TRBV25-1 and TRBJ1-2; TRBD1 is a possible D gene (6 bases). This CDR3 comprises 16 residues. In germline, CDR1 is MGHDK, CDR2 SYGVNS. Trimming left V 6 bases short and J 6 bases short, with 23 bases between. The CDR3 is CASRGGGAWSDDGYTF. DNA of the CDR3: TGTGCCAGCAGAGGAGGGGGGGCTTGGAGTGATGATGGCTACACCTTC.

This clone was seen just once. The gene calls are TRBV11-2 and TRBJ2-1; a possible D gene is TRBD1 (7 bases). In germline, CDR1 is SGHAT, CDR2 FQNNGV. This CDR3 has 16 residues. Trimming shortened V by 6 bases and J by 4 bases, and 19 bases separated the two germline ends. As DNA, the CDR3 is TGTGCCAGCAGAACGCACAGGGGAGGATTATACAATGAGCAGTTCTTC. Translating gives CASRTHRGGLYNEQFF.

The J gene is TRBJ1-5, the V gene TRBV21-1; the table's TRBD1 call for D was not verified on the DNA. TRBV21-1 is a recognized pseudogene. The CDR3 totals 13 residues. The CDR3 loop reads CASEGALNQPQHF. Here the CDR3 DNA reads TGTGCCAGCGAGGGGGCCCTCAATCAGCCCCAGCATTTT.

The chain employs TRBV7-9 and TRBJ2-1; possible D gene TRBD2, 6 bases. CDR1 and CDR2 (germline): SEHNR, FQNEAQ (reference sequence). The CDR3 sequence is 13 residues long. With 8 bases removed from V and 2 bases from J, the gap between germline ends came to 10 bases. The CDR3: CASDGTPYNEQFF. CDR3 sequence (DNA): TGTGCCAGCGACGGGACTCCCTACAATGAGCAGTTCTTC.